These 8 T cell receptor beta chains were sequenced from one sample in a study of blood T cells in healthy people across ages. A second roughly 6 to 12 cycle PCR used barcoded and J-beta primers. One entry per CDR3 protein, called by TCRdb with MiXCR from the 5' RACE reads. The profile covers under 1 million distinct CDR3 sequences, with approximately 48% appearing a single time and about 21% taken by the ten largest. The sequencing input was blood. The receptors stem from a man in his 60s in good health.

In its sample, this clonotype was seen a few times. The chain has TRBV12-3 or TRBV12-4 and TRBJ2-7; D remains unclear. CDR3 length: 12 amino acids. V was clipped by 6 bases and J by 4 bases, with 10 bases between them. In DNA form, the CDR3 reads TGTGCCAGCAGCTTTGTTGGATACGAGCAGTACTTC. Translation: CASSFVGYEQYF.

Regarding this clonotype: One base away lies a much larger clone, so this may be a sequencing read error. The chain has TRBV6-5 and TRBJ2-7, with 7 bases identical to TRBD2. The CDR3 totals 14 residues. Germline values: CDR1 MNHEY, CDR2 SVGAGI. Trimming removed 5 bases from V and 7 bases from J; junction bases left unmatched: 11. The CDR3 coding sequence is TGTGCCAGCAGTCAGCTGACTAGCAAGAATGAGCAGTACTTC. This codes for CASSQLTSKNEQYF.

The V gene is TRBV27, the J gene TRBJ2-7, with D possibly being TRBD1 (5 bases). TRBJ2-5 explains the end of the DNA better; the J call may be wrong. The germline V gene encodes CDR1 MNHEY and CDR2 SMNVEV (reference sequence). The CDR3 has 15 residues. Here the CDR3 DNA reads TGTGCCAGCAGTCCGGGCCCCAGGGCGGAGGAGACCCAGTACTTC. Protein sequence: CASSPGPRAEETQYF.

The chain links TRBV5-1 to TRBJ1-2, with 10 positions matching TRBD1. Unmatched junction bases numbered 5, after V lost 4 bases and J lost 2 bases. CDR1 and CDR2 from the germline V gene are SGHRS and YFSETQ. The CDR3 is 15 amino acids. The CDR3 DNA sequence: TGCGCCAGCAGCAACCCGGGACAGGGGAACTATGGCTACACCTTC. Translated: CASSNPGQGNYGYTF.

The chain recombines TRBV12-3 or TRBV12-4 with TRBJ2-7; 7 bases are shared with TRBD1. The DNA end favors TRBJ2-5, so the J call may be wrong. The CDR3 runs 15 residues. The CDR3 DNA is TGTGCCAGCAGTACTACGGGACAGACAAAAGAGACCCAGTACTTC. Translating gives CASSTTGQTKETQYF.

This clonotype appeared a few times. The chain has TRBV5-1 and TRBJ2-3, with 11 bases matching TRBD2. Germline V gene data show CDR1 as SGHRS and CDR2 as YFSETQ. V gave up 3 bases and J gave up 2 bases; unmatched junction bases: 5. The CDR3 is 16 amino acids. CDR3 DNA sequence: TGCGCCAGCAGCTCCAAACTAGCGGGGGACACAGATACGCAGTATTTT. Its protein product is CASSSKLAGDTDTQYF.

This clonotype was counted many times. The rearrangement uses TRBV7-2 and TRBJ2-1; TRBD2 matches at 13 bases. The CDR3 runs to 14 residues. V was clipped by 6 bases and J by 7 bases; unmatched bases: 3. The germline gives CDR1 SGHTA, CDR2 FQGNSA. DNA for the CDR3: TGTGCCAGCAGACTAGCGGGGGGGCCGAATGAGCAGTTCTTC. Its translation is CASRLAGGPNEQFF.

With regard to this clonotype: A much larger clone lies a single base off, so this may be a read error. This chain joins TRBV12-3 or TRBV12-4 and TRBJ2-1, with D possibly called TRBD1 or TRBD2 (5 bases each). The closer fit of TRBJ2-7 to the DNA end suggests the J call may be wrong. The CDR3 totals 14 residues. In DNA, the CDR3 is TGTGCCAGCAGTTTCGAGGGGTCCTACAATGAGCAGTACTTC. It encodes CASSFEGSYNEQYF.